The clone carrying this T cell receptor (beta chain) was observed at least ten times. Its specificity is not known. V was cut by 1 base and J by 0 bases, with 13 bases left in between. Germline V gene data show CDR1 as KGHSH and CDR2 as LQKENI. The CDR3 has 16 amino acids. Via MiXCR, TCRdb re-called the 5' RACE reads, giving one row per CDR3 protein. The repertoire includes tens of thousands of distinct CDR3 sequences, 3.9% of them detected once, and approximately 9.1% sits in the top ten. The sample belongs to a study of early T cells in non-severe SARS-CoV-2 infection. Findings of the study overall: VDJdb matching skewed toward anti-spike CD8 responses, missing private and CD4 specificities.

This TCR was recovered from an adult who was a healthcare worker with PCR-confirmed SARS-CoV-2 infection or an uninfected control (not recorded which). Sequencing was performed on whole blood. This sequence joins TRBV18 and TRBJ2-7; D remains unclear. CDR3 bases: TGTGCCAGCTCACCACTAGCCAGCCTAAGCTCCTACGAGCAGTACTTC. Translation: CASSPLASLSSYEQYF.